This entry describes one TCR beta chain. The antigen remains undetermined. Measured with immunoSEQ multiplex PCR; TCRdb has only the in-frame clones, and not every one. The table records 130,000 or so clones, roughly nine tenths of them present only once. The data were obtained in a study of cytomegalovirus exposure and HLA in healthy donors. Overall study: The same platform was used for the roughly 120 validation repertoires as for the approximately 630 first-cohort repertoires, as reported in a later analysis.

The study, taken as a whole, reports: In vitro confirmation showed three CMV-associated chains to be CMV antigen specific.

The donors were members of the validation cohort, which comprised 90 to 150 subjects and was separate from the first cohort of about 700 subjects. CDR3 length: 16 amino acids. Germline V lookup: CDR1 ENHRY, CDR2 SYGVKD. After removal of 6 bases from V and 2 bases from J, the junction contained 10 bases not matched to a gene. The receptor was isolated from a woman younger than 30 in good health and CMV-seronegative. Sequences were obtained from PBMCs. The J gene is TRBJ2-5, the V gene TRBV10-3; 9 positions match TRBD2. This chain's CDR3 is CAIRSSGGENQETQYF. The DNA for the CDR3 is TGTGCCATCAGAAGTAGCGGGGGCGAGAATCAAGAGACCCAGTACTTC.